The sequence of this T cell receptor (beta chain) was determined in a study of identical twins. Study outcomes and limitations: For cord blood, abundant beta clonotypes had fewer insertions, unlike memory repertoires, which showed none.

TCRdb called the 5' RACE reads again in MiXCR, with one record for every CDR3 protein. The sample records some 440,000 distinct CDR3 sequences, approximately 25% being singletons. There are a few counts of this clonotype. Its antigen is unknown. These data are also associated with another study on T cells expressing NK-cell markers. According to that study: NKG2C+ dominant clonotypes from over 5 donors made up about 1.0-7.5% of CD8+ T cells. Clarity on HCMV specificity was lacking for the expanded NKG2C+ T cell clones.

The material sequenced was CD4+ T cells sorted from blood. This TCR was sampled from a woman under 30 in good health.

CDR3 loop: CASLLINEQFF. In DNA, the CDR3 is TGTGCCAGCCTACTCATTAATGAGCAGTTCTTC. This chain joins TRBV2 and TRBJ2-1; no firm D call. With 8 bases removed from V and 7 bases from J, the gap between germline ends came to 9 bases. The germline V gene encodes CDR1 SNHLY and CDR2 FYNNEI. The CDR3 is made up of 11 amino acids.